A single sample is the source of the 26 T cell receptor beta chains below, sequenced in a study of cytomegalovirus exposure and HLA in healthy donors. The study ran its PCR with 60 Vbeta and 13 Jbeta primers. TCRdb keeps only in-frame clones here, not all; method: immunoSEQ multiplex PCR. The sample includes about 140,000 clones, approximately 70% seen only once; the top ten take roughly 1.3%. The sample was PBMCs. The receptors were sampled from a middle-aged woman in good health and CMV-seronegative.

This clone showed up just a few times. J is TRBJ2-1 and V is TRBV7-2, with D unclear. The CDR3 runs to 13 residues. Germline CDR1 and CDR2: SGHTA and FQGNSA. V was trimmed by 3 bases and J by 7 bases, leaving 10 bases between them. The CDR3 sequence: CASSFLLWNEQFF. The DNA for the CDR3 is TGTGCCAGCAGCTTTCTGCTATGGAATGAGCAGTTCTTC. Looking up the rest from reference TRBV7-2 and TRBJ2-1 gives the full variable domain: GAGVSQSPSNKVTEKGKDVELRCDPISGHTALYWYRQSLGQGLEFLIYFQGNSAPDKSGLPSDRFSAERTGGSVSTLTIQRTQQEDSAVYLCASSFLLWNEQFFGPGTRLTVL.

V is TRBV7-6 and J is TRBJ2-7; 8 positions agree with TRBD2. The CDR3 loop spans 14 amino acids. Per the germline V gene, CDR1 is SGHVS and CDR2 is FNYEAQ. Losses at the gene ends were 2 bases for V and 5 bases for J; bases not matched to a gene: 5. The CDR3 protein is CASSLTGGQNEQYF. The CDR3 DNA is TGTGCCAGCAGCTTAACGGGAGGGCAGAACGAGCAGTACTTC. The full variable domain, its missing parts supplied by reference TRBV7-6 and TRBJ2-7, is GAGVSQSPRYKVTKRGQDVALRCDPISGHVSLYWYRQALGQGPEFLTYFNYEAQQDKSGLPNDRFSAERPEGSISTLTIQRTEQRDSAMYRCASSLTGGQNEQYFGPGTRLTVT.

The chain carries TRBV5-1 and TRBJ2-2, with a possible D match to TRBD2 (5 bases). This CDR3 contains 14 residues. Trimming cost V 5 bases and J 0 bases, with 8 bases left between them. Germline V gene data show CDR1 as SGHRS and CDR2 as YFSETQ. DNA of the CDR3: TGCGCCAGCAGAGGGAGATCGAACACCGGGGAGCTGTTTTTT. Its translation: CASRGRSNTGELFF.

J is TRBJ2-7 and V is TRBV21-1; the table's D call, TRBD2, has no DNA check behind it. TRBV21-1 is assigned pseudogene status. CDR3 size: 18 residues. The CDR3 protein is CASSKGLRGDPRHYEQYV. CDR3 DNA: TGTGCCAGCAGCAAAGGTTTGCGGGGGGACCCGAGACACTACGAGCAGTACGTC.

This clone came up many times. The CDR3 loop reads CASSSSHLPTGNEQYV. The CDR3 DNA reads as TGTGCCAGCAGTTCCTCCCACTTGCCGACAGGGAACGAGCAGTACGTC. This chain uses TRBV6-6 with TRBJ2-7; 7 bases are shared with TRBD1. V lost 4 bases, J lost 5 bases, and 14 bases stayed unmatched. The CDR3 consists of 16 residues. Per the germline V gene, CDR1 is MNHNY and CDR2 is SVGAGI (reference sequence).

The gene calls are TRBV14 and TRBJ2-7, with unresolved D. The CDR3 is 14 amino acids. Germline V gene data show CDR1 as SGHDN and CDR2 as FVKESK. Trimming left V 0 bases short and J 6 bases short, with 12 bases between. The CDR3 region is CASSQDSPVSEQYF. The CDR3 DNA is TGTGCCAGCAGCCAAGACAGTCCTGTCTCCGAGCAGTACTTC.

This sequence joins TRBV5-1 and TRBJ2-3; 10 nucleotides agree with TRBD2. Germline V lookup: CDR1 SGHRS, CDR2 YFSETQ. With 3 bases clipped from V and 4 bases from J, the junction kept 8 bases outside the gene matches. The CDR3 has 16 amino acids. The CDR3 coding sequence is TGCGCCAGCAGCTCAAGAGCGGGGGGGTTTGCAGATACGCAGTATTTT. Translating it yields CASSSRAGGFADTQYF. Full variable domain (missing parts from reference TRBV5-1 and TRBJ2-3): KAGVTQTPRYLIKTRGQQVTLSCSPISGHRSVSWYQQTPGQGLQFLFEYFSETQRNKGNFPGRFSGRQFSNSRSEMNVSTLELGDSALYLCASSSRAGGFADTQYFGPGTRLTVL.

CDR3 protein: CASSLTGANYGYTF. For the CDR3, the DNA is TGTGCCAGCTCACTGACAGGGGCTAACTATGGCTACACCTTC. The V call is TRBV18, the J call TRBJ1-2, with 8 positions matching TRBD1. The germline gives CDR1 KGHSH, CDR2 LQKENI. Trimming removed 4 bases from V and 0 bases from J; junction bases left unmatched: 1. CDR3 size: 14 residues.

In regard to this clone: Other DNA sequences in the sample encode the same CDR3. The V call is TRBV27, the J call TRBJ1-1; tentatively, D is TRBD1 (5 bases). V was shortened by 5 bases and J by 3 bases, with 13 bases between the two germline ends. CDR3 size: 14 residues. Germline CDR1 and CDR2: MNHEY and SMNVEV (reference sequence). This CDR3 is CASSSRERDTEAFF. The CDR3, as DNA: TGTGCCAGCAGTAGCAGGGAAAGGGACACTGAAGCTTTCTTT.

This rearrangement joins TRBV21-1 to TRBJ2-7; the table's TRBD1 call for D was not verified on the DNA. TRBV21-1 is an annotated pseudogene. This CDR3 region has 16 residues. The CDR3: CASSNRQGLWRYEQYV. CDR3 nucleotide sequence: TGTGCCAGCAGCAACCGACAGGGCCTGTGGAGGTACGAGCAGTACGTC.

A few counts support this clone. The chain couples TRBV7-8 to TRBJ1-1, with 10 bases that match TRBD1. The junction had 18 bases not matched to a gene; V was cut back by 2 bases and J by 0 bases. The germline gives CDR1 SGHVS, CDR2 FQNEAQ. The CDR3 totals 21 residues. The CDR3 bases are TGTGCCAGCAGCTTAAGGGGACAGGGGTTTCCGTATCCTTATATGAACACTGAAGCTTTCTTT. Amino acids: CASSLRGQGFPYPYMNTEAFF.

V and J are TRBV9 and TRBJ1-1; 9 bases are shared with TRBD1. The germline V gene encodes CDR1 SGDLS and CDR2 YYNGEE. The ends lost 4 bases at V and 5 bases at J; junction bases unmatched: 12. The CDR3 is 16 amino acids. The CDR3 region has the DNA TGTGCCAGCAGCCCACACGTACCGGGACAGGGTACTGAAGCTTTCTTT. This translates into CASSPHVPGQGTEAFF.

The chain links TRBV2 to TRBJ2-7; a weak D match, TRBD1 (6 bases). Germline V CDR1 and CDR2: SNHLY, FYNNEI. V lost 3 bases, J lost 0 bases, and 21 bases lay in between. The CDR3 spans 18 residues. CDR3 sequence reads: CASSDLPVRQDPSYEQYF. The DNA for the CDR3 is TGTGCCAGCAGTGACCTTCCCGTCCGACAGGACCCCTCCTACGAGCAGTACTTC. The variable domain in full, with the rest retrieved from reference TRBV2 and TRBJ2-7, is EPEVTQTPSHQVTQMGQEVILRCVPISNHLYFYWYRQILGQKVEFLVSFYNNEISEKSEIFDDQFSVERPDGSNFTLKIRSTKLEDSAMYFCASSDLPVRQDPSYEQYFGPGTRLTVT.

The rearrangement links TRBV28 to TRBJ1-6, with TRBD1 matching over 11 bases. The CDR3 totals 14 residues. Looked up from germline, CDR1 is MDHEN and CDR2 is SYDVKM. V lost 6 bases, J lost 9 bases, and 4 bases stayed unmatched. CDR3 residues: CASRPGQGGSPLHF. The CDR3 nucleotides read TGTGCCAGCAGGCCGGGACAGGGGGGTTCACCCCTCCACTTT. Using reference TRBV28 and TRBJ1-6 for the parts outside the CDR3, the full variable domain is DVKVTQSSRYLVKRTGEKVFLECVQDMDHENMFWYRQDPGLGLRLIYFSYDVKMKEKGDIPEGYSVSREKKERFSLILESASTNQTSMYLCASRPGQGGSPLHFGNGTRLTVT.

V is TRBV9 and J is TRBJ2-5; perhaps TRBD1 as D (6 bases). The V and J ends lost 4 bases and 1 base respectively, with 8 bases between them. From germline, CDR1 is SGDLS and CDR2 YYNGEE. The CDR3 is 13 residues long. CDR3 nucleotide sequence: TGTGCCAGCAGCAGGGACATCCAAGAGACCCAGTACTTC. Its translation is CASSRDIQETQYF.

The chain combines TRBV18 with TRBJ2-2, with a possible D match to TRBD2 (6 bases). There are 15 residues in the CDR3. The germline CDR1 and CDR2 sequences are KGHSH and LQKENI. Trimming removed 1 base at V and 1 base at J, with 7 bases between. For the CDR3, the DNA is TGTGCCAGCTCACCACGCGGGATGAACACCGGGGAGCTGTTTTTT. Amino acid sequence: CASSPRGMNTGELFF.

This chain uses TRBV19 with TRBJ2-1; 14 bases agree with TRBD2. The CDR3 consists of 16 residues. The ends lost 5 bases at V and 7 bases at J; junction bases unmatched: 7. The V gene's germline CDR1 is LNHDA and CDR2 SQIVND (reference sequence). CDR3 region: CASSYVGTSGGNEQFF. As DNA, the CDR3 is TGTGCCAGTAGTTACGTCGGGACTAGCGGGGGAAATGAGCAGTTCTTC.

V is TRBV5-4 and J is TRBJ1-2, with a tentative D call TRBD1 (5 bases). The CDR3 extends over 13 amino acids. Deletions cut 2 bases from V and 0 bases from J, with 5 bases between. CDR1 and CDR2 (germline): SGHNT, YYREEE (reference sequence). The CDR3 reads CASSFRANYGYTF. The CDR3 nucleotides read TGTGCCAGCAGCTTCAGGGCTAACTATGGCTACACCTTC. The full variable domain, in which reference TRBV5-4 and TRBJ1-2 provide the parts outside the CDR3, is ETGVTQSPTHLIKTRGQQVTLRCSSQSGHNTVSWYQQALGQGPQFIFQYYREEENGRGNFPPRFSGLQFPNYSSELNVNALELDDSALYLCASSFRANYGYTFGSGTRLTVV.

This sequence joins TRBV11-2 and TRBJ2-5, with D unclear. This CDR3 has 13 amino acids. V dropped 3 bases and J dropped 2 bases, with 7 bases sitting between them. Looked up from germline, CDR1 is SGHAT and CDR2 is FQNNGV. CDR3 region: CASSLSQQETQYF. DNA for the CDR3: TGTGCCAGCAGCTTGTCCCAACAAGAGACCCAGTACTTC. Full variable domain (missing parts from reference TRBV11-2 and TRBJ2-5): EAGVAQSPRYKIIEKRQSVAFWCNPISGHATLYWYQQILGQGPKLLIQFQNNGVVDDSQLPKDRFSAERLKGVDSTLKIQPAKLEDSAVYLCASSLSQQETQYFGPGTRLLVL.

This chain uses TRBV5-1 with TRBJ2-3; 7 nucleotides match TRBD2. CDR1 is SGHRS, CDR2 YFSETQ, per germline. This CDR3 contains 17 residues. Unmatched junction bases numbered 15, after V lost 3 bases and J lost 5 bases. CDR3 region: CASSSFGGGRKGDTQYF. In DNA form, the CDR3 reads TGCGCCAGCAGCTCATTTGGCGGGGGTAGGAAGGGAGATACGCAGTATTTT. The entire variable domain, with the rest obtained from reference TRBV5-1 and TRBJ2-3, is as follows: KAGVTQTPRYLIKTRGQQVTLSCSPISGHRSVSWYQQTPGQGLQFLFEYFSETQRNKGNFPGRFSGRQFSNSRSEMNVSTLELGDSALYLCASSSFGGGRKGDTQYFGPGTRLTVL.

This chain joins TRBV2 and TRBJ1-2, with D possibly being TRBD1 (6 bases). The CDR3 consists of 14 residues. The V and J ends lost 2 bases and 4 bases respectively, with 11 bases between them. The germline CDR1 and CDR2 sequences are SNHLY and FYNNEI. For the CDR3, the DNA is TGTGCCAGCAGTGAAACAGGGATTATCTATGGCTACACCTTC. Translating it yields CASSETGIIYGYTF.

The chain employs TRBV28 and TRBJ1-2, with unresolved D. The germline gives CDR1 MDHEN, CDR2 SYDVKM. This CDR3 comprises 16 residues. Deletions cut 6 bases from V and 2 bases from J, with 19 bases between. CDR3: CASSPGSLGPNYGYTF. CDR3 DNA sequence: TGTGCCAGCAGCCCAGGATCTCTGGGCCCAAACTATGGCTACACCTTC.

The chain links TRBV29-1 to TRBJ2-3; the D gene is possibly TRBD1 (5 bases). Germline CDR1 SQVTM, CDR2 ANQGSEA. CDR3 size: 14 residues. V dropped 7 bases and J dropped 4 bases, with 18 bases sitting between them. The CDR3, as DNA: TGCAGCGCCCGCCCCCCAGCAGGGTCAGATACGCAGTATTTT. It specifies CSARPPAGSDTQYF.

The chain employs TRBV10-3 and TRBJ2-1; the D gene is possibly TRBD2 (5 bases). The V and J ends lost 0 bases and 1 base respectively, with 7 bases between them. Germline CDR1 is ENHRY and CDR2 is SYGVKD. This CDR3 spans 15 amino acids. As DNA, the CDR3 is TGTGCCATCAGTGAGTCTCGGGGTTCCTACAATGAGCAGTTCTTC. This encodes CAISESRGSYNEQFF.

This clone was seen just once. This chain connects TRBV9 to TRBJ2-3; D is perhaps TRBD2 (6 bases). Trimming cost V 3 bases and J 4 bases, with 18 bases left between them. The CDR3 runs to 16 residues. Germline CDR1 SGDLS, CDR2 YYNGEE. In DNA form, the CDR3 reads TGTGCCAGCAGCGGCGGGGCTCGACCCCAGGCAGATACGCAGTATTTT. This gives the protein CASSGGARPQADTQYF.

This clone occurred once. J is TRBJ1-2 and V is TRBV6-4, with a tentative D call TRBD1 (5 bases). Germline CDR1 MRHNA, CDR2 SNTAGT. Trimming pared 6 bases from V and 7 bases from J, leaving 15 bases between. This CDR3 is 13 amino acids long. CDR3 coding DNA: TGTGCCAGCAGGCGGGACTTTTTAGGTGGCTACACCTTC. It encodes CASRRDFLGGYTF.